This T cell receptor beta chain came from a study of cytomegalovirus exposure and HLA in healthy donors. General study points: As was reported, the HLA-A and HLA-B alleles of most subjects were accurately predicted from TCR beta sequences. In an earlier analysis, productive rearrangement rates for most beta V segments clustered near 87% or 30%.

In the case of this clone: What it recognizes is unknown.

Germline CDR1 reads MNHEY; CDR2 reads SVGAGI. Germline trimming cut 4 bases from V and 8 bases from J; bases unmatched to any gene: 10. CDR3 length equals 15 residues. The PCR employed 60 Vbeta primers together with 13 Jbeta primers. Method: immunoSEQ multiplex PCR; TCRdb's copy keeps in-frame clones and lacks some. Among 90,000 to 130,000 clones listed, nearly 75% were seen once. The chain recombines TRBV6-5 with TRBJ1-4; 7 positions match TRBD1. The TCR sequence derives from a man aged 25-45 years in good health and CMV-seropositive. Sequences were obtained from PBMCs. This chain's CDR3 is CASSSRRGGGEKLFF. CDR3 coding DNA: TGTGCCAGCAGTTCCAGGAGAGGGGGCGGCGAAAAACTGTTTTTT.